This TCR beta chain was captured by sequencing in a study of CD8 T cells in Susac syndrome. It was with random hexamers that about 0.45 to 1 ug RNA was reverse transcribed. From the immunoSEQ multiplex PCR reads, TCRdb called clonotypes with MiXCR, one entry per CDR3 protein. The sample lists roughly 130,000 distinct CDR3 sequences; roughly 96% were seen once. Germline loops: CDR1 MNHNS, CDR2 SASEGT. There are 15 residues in the CDR3. V trimming: 8 bases; J trimming: 6 bases; junction bases outside the gene matches: 10. The sequenced material came from CD4+ T cells from PBMCs. The rearrangement joins TRBV6-1 to TRBJ1-1; 12 bases map to TRBD1. The sequence was collected from a human donor in good health. Here the CDR3 reads CASVTGTGGVAEAFF. The CDR3 DNA reads as TGTGCCAGCGTCACCGGGACAGGGGGCGTCGCTGAAGCTTTCTTT.